This T cell receptor beta chain was found in a study of shared clonotypes between healthy human individuals. Method: immunoSEQ multiplex PCR; TCRdb's copy keeps in-frame clones and lacks some. The table has approximately 2.5 million clones, roughly 92% seen once. Points on this clone: What it binds is unknown.

The V segment lost 5 bases and the J segment 7 bases; nucleotides outside the gene matches: 7. Germline CDR1 MNHNS, CDR2 SASEGT. The CDR3 extends over 15 amino acids. Study-wide results and caveats: Clonotypes not shared had lower generation probabilities than those common to all four donors.

The genes are TRBV6-1 and TRBJ2-3; 12 bases are shared with TRBD2. This sequence was found in a man aged 18 to 30 in good health. The sample taken for sequencing was naive CD4+ T cells sorted from blood. The sample's subset: CD45RA+ positively selected. CDR3 coding DNA: TGTGCCAGCAGTCCGACTAGCGGGAGTCCGAATACGCAGTATTTT. It translates to CASSPTSGSPNTQYF.